Each of the 30 T cell receptor beta chains below was sequenced from the same sample in a study of blood T cell repertoires in COVID-19 (dated by TCRdb to 2019 to 2021). The library was made by the immunoSEQ multiplex PCR assay. TCRdb provides this immuneACCESS table in a form limited to in-frame rearrangements. Some clones are lacking; in checked studies, under half of them reflect an unresolved V gene, and why the rest are absent is not known. Within this sample are 100,000 to 130,000 clones, with just over 70% of them counted one time only. In total, the top ten clones hold less than 2% of the sample. Sequenced material: peripheral blood. Every receptor here comes from a woman aged 35 to 49 with acute or convalescent COVID-19.

V is TRBV12-3 or TRBV12-4 and J is TRBJ1-1; D not resolved. V was clipped by 5 bases and J by 2 bases, with 9 bases between them. The CDR3 runs to 13 residues. Here the CDR3 reads CASSTDQNTEAFF. CDR3 in DNA: TGTGCCAGCAGTACAGACCAAAACACTGAAGCTTTCTTT.

This clone was counted only a few times. V and J are TRBV5-1 and TRBJ2-2, with a weak D call TRBD1 (6 bases). The ends were cut back, 3 bases at V and 2 bases at J, with 8 bases in the middle. The CDR3 spans 14 residues. The germline V gene has CDR1 SGHRS and CDR2 YFSETQ. Here the CDR3 DNA reads TGCGCCAGCAGCTCGGGACATAACACCGGGGAGCTGTTTTTT. Translated: CASSSGHNTGELFF.

The rearrangement uses TRBV7-2 and TRBJ2-2, with TRBD2 matching over 10 bases. Germline trimming cut 5 bases from V and 2 bases from J; bases unmatched to any gene: 8. The CDR3 length is 17 residues. CDR1 and CDR2 (germline): SGHTA, FQGNSA. In DNA form, the CDR3 reads TGTGCCAGCAGCCACCCTAGCGGGGGTGTTAACACCGGGGAGCTGTTTTTT. Protein sequence: CASSHPSGGVNTGELFF.

The chain links TRBV5-1 to TRBJ1-4; a weak D match, TRBD1 (6 bases). The V gene's germline CDR1 is SGHRS and CDR2 YFSETQ. The CDR3 extends over 13 amino acids. V dropped 6 bases and J dropped 5 bases, with 11 bases sitting between them. In DNA, the CDR3 is TGCGCCAGCAAGGACAGAGAGAATGAAAAACTGTTTTTT. It specifies CASKDRENEKLFF.

In its sample, this clone was seen a few times. The chain has TRBV3-1 (or the pseudogene TRBV3-2) and TRBJ1-1; no reliable D call. The CDR3 covers 20 residues. Trimming took 0 bases from V and 0 from J, leaving 23 bases between them. Germline V gene lookup returns CDR1 LGHDT and CDR2 YNNKEL (reference sequence). The CDR3 DNA follows: TGTGCCAGCAGCCAAGAAACCCATATCAACCCCCAGATTATGAACACTGAAGCTTTCTTT. Its protein is CASSQETHINPQIMNTEAFF.

This clone was observed many times. The genes are TRBV7-9 and TRBJ1-2, with TRBD1 as a possible D gene (6 bases). The length of the CDR3 is 14 residues. The V gene's germline CDR1 is SEHNR and CDR2 FQNEAQ (reference sequence). Trimming stripped 4 bases from V and 4 bases from J, with 13 bases between. The CDR3, as DNA: TGTGCCAGCAGCTCCGAAGGACAGATCTATGGCTACACCTTC. It is translated as CASSSEGQIYGYTF.

The V and J genes are TRBV7-2 and TRBJ2-5; the match to TRBD1 covers 9 bases. This CDR3 spans 15 amino acids. V lost 6 bases, J lost 4 bases, and 9 bases stayed unmatched. The germline gives CDR1 SGHTA, CDR2 FQGNSA. The DNA for the CDR3 is TGTGCCAGCAGTTCTGGGACAGGGTGGTTAGAGACCCAGTACTTC. Amino acid sequence: CASSSGTGWLETQYF.

The chain carries TRBV5-6 and TRBJ2-3, with TRBD1 identical over 7 bases. CDR3 size: 15 residues. Germline lookup yields CDR1 SGHDT and CDR2 YYEEEE. The V segment lost 1 base and the J segment 0 bases; nucleotides outside the gene matches: 2. CDR3 region: CASSLTGVSTDTQYF. CDR3 DNA sequence: TGTGCCAGCAGCTTGACAGGGGTTAGCACAGATACGCAGTATTTT. Looking up the rest from reference TRBV5-6 and TRBJ2-3 gives the full variable domain: DAGVTQSPTHLIKTRGQQVTLRCSPKSGHDTVSWYQQALGQGPQFIFQYYEEEERQRGNFPDRFSGHQFPNYSSELNVNALLLGDSALYLCASSLTGVSTDTQYFGPGTRLTVL.

The V gene is TRBV7-6, the J gene TRBJ2-2, with D tentatively TRBD2 (6 bases). V lost 1 base, J lost 0 bases, and 12 bases lay in between. CDR1 SGHVS and CDR2 FNYEAQ come from the germline V gene. The CDR3 totals 17 residues. DNA of the CDR3: TGTGCCAGCAGCTTAGAGTTCCCGGGAGCGAACACCGGGGAGCTGTTTTTT. Translating it yields CASSLEFPGANTGELFF. The whole variable domain, filled in from reference TRBV7-6 and TRBJ2-2, reads GAGVSQSPRYKVTKRGQDVALRCDPISGHVSLYWYRQALGQGPEFLTYFNYEAQQDKSGLPNDRFSAERPEGSISTLTIQRTEQRDSAMYRCASSLEFPGANTGELFFGEGSRLTVL.

The chain employs TRBV4-2 and TRBJ2-7; D might be TRBD2 (5 bases). The CDR3 runs to 15 residues. CDR1 and CDR2 from the germline V gene are LGHNA and YNFKEQ. V lost 3 bases and J 3 bases, leaving 15 bases between the germline ends. The CDR3 DNA follows: TGTGCCAGCAGCCAGGCCGGGGTGACGGTCTACGAGCAGTACTTC. This encodes CASSQAGVTVYEQYF.

V gene TRBV5-1 combines with J gene TRBJ1-3, with D possibly being TRBD1 (6 bases). V was cut by 2 bases and J by 8 bases, with 14 bases left in between. The CDR3 totals 14 residues. CDR1 SGHRS and CDR2 YFSETQ come from the germline V gene. CDR3 bases: TGCGCCAGCAGCTTCGCAGGGGCGGGGGACACCATATATTTT. It encodes CASSFAGAGDTIYF.

The rearrangement joins TRBV7-3 to TRBJ2-3; TRBD2 aligns across 10 bases. V lost 4 bases, J lost 5 bases, and 12 bases stayed unmatched. The germline V gene encodes CDR1 SGHTA and CDR2 FQGTGA. The CDR3 spans 17 residues. CDR3 DNA sequence: TGTGCCAGCAGCTCAATATCCAGCGGGGGGGCCCGAGATACGCAGTATTTT. Its protein product is CASSSISSGGARDTQYF.

The rearrangement links TRBV19 to TRBJ2-7, with D possibly being TRBD1 (6 bases). Trimming shortened V by 4 bases and J by 0 bases, and 13 bases separated the two germline ends. CDR1 is LNHDA and CDR2 is SQIVND in the germline V gene (reference sequence). The CDR3 consists of 15 residues. The CDR3 protein is CASSNQGKSSYEQYF. In DNA, the CDR3 is TGTGCCAGTAGTAACCAGGGGAAAAGCTCCTACGAGCAGTACTTC.

CDR3 bases: TGTGCCAGCAGAGCGGACAGGGGCCATGGCTACACCTTC. Its translation is CASRADRGHGYTF. V and J are TRBV6-5 and TRBJ1-2, with TRBD1 matching 9 bases. This CDR3 comprises 13 residues. Germline V gene lookup returns CDR1 MNHEY and CDR2 SVGAGI. V gave up 6 bases and J gave up 6 bases; unmatched junction bases: 5.

This clone was recorded at least ten times. This rearrangement joins TRBV11-2 to TRBJ1-5; D uncertain. The ends were cut back, 1 base at V and 4 bases at J, with 5 bases in the middle. Germline-derived CDR1 and CDR2 are SGHAT and FQNNGV. CDR3 size: 13 residues. CDR3: CASSLGENQPQHF. The CDR3 DNA is TGTGCCAGCAGCTTAGGCGAAAATCAGCCCCAGCATTTT.

This clone was seen more than once but under ten times. This sequence joins TRBV10-1 and TRBJ2-5; the match to TRBD1 covers 8 bases. This CDR3 comprises 16 residues. Germline CDR1 WNHNN, CDR2 SYGVQD (reference sequence). The trim removed 5 bases at V and 5 bases at J, leaving 13 bases unmatched. The DNA of the CDR3 is TGCGCCAGCAGTAAGAACCCGGACAGGGAGGACGAGACCCAGTACTTC. Protein product: CASSKNPDREDETQYF.

The chain employs TRBV5-1 and TRBJ2-3, with 9 bases lining up with TRBD1. Losses at the gene ends were 0 bases for V and 8 bases for J; bases not matched to a gene: 7. Per germline, CDR1 SGHRS and CDR2 YFSETQ. This CDR3 region has 15 residues. The CDR3 bases are TGCGCCAGCAGCTTGGGGGGACAGGGCCAGGGTACGCAGTATTTT. Translated: CASSLGGQGQGTQYF.

This clone has just a few counts. The chain recombines TRBV5-1 with TRBJ1-2; tentative D call: TRBD1 (6 bases). Trimming cost V 0 bases and J 6 bases, with 18 bases left between them. Germline assignment: CDR1 SGHRS and CDR2 YFSETQ. The CDR3 is 16 residues long. The CDR3 is CASSLAGLGQGNGYTF. CDR3 in DNA: TGCGCCAGCAGCTTGGCTGGCTTGGGACAAGGTAATGGCTACACCTTC.

Only a few counts were recorded for this clone. The chain has TRBV30 and TRBJ2-7, with D possibly TRBD1 on 6 matching bases. V lost 4 bases and J lost 10, with 14 bases in between. Germline V gene sequence: CDR1 GTSNPN, CDR2 SVGIG (reference sequence). This CDR3 is 11 amino acids long. The CDR3 region has the DNA TGTGCCTGGAAGTTTACGGACAGTCAGTACTTC. It codes for CAWKFTDSQYF.

Many counts were recorded for this clone. J is TRBJ1-1 and V is TRBV11-1; a possible D gene is TRBD1 (5 bases). Trimming shortened V by 5 bases and J by 3 bases, and 10 bases separated the two germline ends. Germline V gene sequence: CDR1 SGHAT, CDR2 FQDESV (reference sequence). The CDR3 is 13 residues long. CDR3 protein: CASSPTGDTEAFF. As DNA, the CDR3 is TGTGCCAGCAGCCCAACGGGGGACACTGAAGCTTTCTTT. The variable domain in full, with the rest retrieved from reference TRBV11-1 and TRBJ1-1, is EAEVAQSPRYKITEKSQAVAFWCDPISGHATLYWYRQILGQGPELLVQFQDESVVDDSQLPKDRFSAERLKGVDSTLKIQPAELGDSAMYLCASSPTGDTEAFFGQGTRLTVV.

In nucleotides, the CDR3 is TGTGCCAGCAGCTTAGCGGGAAATCCTGGGGAGCAGTACTTC. It yields the protein CASSLAGNPGEQYF. This rearrangement joins TRBV11-2 to TRBJ2-7; D is perhaps TRBD2 (5 bases). The CDR3 extends over 14 amino acids. Trimming shortened V by 1 base and J by 7 bases, and 14 bases separated the two germline ends. Germline V gene data show CDR1 as SGHAT and CDR2 as FQNNGV.

The chain is built from TRBV7-2 and TRBJ1-6; a possible D gene is TRBD1 (6 bases). The CDR3 spans 15 residues. Germline V gene data show CDR1 as SGHTA and CDR2 as FQGNSA. Trimming took off 5 bases at V and 7 bases at J, with 15 bases between the two ends. The DNA for the CDR3 is TGTGCCAGCAGCCTACAGGGAGTATACAATTCACCCCTCCACTTT. Protein sequence: CASSLQGVYNSPLHF.

The V gene is TRBV12-3 or TRBV12-4, the J gene TRBJ1-2; the D gene is possibly TRBD1 (6 bases). The CDR3 is made up of 12 amino acids. Deletions cut 6 bases from V and 5 bases from J, with 10 bases between. Written as DNA, the CDR3 is TGTGCCAGCAGCCGACAGGTTTATGGCTACACCTTC. It is translated as CASSRQVYGYTF.

V gene TRBV24-1 combines with J gene TRBJ2-3, with D perhaps TRBD2 (5 bases). The ends were cut back, 7 bases at V and 0 bases at J, with 10 bases in the middle. The V gene's germline CDR1 is KGHDR and CDR2 SFDVKD. The CDR3 consists of 14 residues. The CDR3, as DNA: TGTGCCACCAGCCGGGGATCTAGCACAGATACGCAGTATTTT. Translating it yields CATSRGSSTDTQYF.

This sequence joins TRBV30 and TRBJ1-1; weak D call: TRBD1 (5 bases). Trimming cost V 2 bases and J 4 bases, with 11 bases left between them. CDR3 length: 13 residues. Germline V gives CDR1 GTSNPN, CDR2 SVGIG (reference sequence). The CDR3 DNA reads TGTGCCTGGAGTTATGCAGGGTCCACTGAAGCTTTCTTT. Protein: CAWSYAGSTEAFF.

Comments on this clone: This CDR3 is also generated by other DNA sequences in the sample. The rearrangement links TRBV19 to TRBJ2-3; 9 nucleotides line up with TRBD1. The V gene's germline CDR1 is LNHDA and CDR2 SQIVND (reference sequence). The junction had 7 bases not matched to a gene; V was cut back by 6 bases and J by 3 bases. The CDR3 totals 15 residues. The CDR3 reads CASSRLGQGTDTQYF. CDR3 nucleotides: TGTGCCAGTAGCCGCCTGGGACAGGGAACAGATACGCAGTATTTT.

V gene TRBV5-1 combines with J gene TRBJ1-3; D perhaps matches TRBD1 (6 bases). The CDR3 covers 15 residues. Germline CDR1 SGHRS, CDR2 YFSETQ. Trimming removed 1 base at V and 4 bases at J, with 12 bases between. CDR3 region: CASSLSQGQGNTIYF. CDR3 bases: TGCGCCAGCAGCTTGAGTCAGGGGCAAGGAAACACCATATATTTT.

The rearrangement uses TRBV7-8 and TRBJ1-4; D not resolved. V lost 5 bases and J lost 10, with 17 bases in between. This CDR3 is 14 amino acids long. In germline, CDR1 is SGHVS, CDR2 FQNEAQ. The CDR3 reads CASSLGQNLGKLFF. DNA for the CDR3: TGTGCCAGCAGCCTGGGCCAAAACTTGGGAAAACTGTTTTTT.

V and J are TRBV6-6 and TRBJ1-2, with 7 positions matching TRBD1. The germline gives CDR1 MNHNY, CDR2 SVGAGI (reference sequence). The CDR3 is 17 residues long. Germline trimming cut 5 bases from V and 4 bases from J; bases unmatched to any gene: 16. DNA for the CDR3: TGTGCCAGCAGTCCACCCACAGGGAAGGGGGCAGGCTATGGCTACACCTTC. This sequence encodes CASSPPTGKGAGYGYTF.

This clone was seen only a few times. The CDR3 is CASSSGTNFMNTEAFF. As DNA, the CDR3 is TGCGCCAGCAGCTCCGGGACAAATTTCATGAACACTGAAGCTTTCTTT. The chain combines TRBV5-1 with TRBJ1-1, with TRBD1 as a possible D gene (6 bases). Trimming removed 3 bases at V and 0 bases at J, with 15 bases between. Germline V gene sequence: CDR1 SGHRS, CDR2 YFSETQ. This CDR3 spans 16 amino acids.